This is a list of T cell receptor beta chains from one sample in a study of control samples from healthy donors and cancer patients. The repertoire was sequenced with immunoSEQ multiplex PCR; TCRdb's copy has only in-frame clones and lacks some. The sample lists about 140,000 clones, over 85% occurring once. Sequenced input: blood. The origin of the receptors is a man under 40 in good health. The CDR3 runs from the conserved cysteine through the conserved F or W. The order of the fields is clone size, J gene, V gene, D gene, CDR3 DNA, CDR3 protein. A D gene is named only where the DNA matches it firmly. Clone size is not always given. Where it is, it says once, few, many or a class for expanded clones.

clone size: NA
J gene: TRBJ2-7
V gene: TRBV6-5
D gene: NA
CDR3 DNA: TGTGCCAGCAGAGCCCCCAGGGGCGGCTACGAGCAGTACTTC
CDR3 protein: CASRAPRGGYEQYF

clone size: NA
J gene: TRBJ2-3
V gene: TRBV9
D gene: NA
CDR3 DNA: TGTGCCAGCAGCGTAGTGGAGGGTACAGATACGCAGTATTTT
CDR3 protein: CASSVVEGTDTQYF

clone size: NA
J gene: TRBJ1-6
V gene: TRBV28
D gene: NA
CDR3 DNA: TGTGCCAGCAGTCCCTCCGCCCGATACTCCTATAATTCACCCCTCCACTTT
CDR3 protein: CASSPSARYSYNSPLHF

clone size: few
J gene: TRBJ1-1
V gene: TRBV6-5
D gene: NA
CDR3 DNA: TGTGCCAGCAGTTTGAGCAGAGCCCACACTGAAGCTTTCTTT
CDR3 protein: CASSLSRAHTEAFF

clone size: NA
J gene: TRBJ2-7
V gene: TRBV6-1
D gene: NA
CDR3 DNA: TGTGCCAGCAGTGAGTTCAGGTTCAACCACGAGCAGTACTTC
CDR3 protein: CASSEFRFNHEQYF

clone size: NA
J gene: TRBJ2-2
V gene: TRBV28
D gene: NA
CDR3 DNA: TGTGCCAGCAGTTTATGGGGTACAACGAACACCGGGGAGCTGTTTTTT
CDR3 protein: CASSLWGTTNTGELFF

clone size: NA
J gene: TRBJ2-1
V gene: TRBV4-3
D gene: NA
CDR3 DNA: TGCGCCAGCAGCCAAGGAGTTGGCAGGGAGTACAATGAGCAGTTCTTC
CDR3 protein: CASSQGVGREYNEQFF

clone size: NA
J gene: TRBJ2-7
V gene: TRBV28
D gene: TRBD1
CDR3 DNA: TGTGCCAGCAGTTCTCCGGGACAGGGGGCGGGGGAGCAGTACTTC
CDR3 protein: CASSSPGQGAGEQYF

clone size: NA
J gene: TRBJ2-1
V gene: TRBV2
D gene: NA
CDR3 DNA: TGTGCCAGCAGGGCAGGGACCTACAATGAGCAGTTCTTC
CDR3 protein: CASRAGTYNEQFF

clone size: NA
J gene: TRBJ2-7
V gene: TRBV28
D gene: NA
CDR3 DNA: TGTGCCAGCAGTCCGACCTCAATCCAGACAACCTACGAGCAGTACTTC
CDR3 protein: CASSPTSIQTTYEQYF

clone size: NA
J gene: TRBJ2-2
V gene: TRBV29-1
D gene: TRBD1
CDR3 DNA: TGCAGCGTTGAGACGGACAGGGGGTTCGCCGGGGAGCTGTTTTTT
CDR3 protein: CSVETDRGFAGELFF

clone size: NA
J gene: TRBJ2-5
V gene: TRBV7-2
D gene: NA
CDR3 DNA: TGTGCCAGCAGCTTAGTTACCGGGGCGCTCTCGGAGACCCAGTACTTC
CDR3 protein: CASSLVTGALSETQYF

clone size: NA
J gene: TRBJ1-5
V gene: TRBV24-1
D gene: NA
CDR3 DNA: TGTGCCACCAGTGATACTGGAAATCAGCCCCAGCATTTT
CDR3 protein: CATSDTGNQPQHF

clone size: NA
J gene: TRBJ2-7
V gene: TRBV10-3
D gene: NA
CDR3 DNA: TGTGCCATCAGTGAGTCGAAAGCAAGTACCTACGAGCAGTACTTC
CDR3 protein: CAISESKASTYEQYF

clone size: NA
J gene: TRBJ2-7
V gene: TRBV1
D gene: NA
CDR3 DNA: TGCACCAGCAGCCTAAACGGGAGTAACTCCTACGAGCAGTACTTC
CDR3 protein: CTSSLNGSNSYEQYF

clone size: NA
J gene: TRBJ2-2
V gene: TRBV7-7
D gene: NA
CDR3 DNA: TGTGCTAGCAGCTTAGAGGCCCCGGGCACCGGGGAGCTGTTTTTT
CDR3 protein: CASSLEAPGTGELFF

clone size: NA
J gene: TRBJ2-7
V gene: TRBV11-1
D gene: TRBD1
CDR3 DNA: TGTGCCAGCAGCTTCCGACAGGGCCTAAGCAACGAGCAGTACTTC
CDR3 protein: CASSFRQGLSNEQYF

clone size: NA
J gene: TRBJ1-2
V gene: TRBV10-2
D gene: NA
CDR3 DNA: TGCGCCAGCAGTGAGAGTCAGGGGAGAGGTGGCTACACCTTC
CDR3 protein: CASSESQGRGGYTF

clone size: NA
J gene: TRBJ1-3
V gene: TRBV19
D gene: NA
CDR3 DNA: TGTGCCAGTAGCCCCTTATTTCCCCGGGACACCTCTGGAAACACCATATATTTT
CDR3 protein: CASSPLFPRDTSGNTIYF

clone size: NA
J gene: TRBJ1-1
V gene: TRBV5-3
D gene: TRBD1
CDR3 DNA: TGTGCCAGAAGCCGAGACAGGGTACGGACTGAAGCTTTCTTT
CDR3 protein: CARSRDRVRTEAFF

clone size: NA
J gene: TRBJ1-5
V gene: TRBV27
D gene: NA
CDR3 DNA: TGTGCCAGCAGAGAACAGGGCTATAGCAATCAGCCCCAGCATTTT
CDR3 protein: CASREQGYSNQPQHF

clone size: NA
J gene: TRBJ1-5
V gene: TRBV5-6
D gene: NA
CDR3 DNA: TGTGCCAGCAGCATAACAAGTTCCAATCAGCCCCAGCATTTT
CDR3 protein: CASSITSSNQPQHF

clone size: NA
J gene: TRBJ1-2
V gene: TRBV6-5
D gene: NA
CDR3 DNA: TGTGCCACCACAATACTTCGTAACTATGGCTACACCTTC
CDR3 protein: CATTILRNYGYTF

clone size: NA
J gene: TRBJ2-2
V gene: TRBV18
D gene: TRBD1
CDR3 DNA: TGTGCCAGCTCACCTTCCAGGGACAGCGCGAACACCGGGGAGCTGTTTTTT
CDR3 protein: CASSPSRDSANTGELFF

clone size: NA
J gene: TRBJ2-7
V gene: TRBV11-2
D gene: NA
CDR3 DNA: TGTGCCAGCAGCTTGGGGCTAGGTATCTACGAGCAGTACTTC
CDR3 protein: CASSLGLGIYEQYF

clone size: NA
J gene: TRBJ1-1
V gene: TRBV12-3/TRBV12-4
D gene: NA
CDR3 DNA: TGTGCCAGCAGAATGGGAGGGAACACTGAAGCTTTCTTT
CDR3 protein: CASRMGGNTEAFF

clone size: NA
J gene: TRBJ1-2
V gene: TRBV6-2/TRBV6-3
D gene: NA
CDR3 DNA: TGTGCCAGCAGTTATTCCAGGACGCTAGAAGAATTGTCGTTCCGCTACACCTTC
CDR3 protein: CASSYSRTLEELSFRYTF

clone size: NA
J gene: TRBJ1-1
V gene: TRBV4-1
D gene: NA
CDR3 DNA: TGCGCCAGCAGCCAGAGACAGCTGAACACTGAAGCTTTCTTT
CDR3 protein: CASSQRQLNTEAFF

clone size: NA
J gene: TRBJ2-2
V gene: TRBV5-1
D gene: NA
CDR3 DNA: TGCGCCAGCAGCTTGGGAACAGCGAACACCGGGGAGCTGTTTTTT
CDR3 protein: CASSLGTANTGELFF

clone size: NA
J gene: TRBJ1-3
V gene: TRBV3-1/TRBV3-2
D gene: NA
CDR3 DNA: TGTGCCAGCAGCCAAGGAACAGGGACTGGAAACACCATATATTTT
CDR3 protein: CASSQGTGTGNTIYF

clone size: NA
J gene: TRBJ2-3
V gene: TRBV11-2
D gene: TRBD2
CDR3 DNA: TGTGCCAGCAGCTTACTAGCGGGAGGGATAACAGATACGCAGTATTTT
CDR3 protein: CASSLLAGGITDTQYF

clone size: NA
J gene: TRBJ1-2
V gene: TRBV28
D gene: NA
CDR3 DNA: TGTGCCAGCAGTTTAATCTCTATAGAAGTACTGGACAGTTTCACGCCTGGCTACACCTTC
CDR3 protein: CASSLISIEVLDSFTPGYTF

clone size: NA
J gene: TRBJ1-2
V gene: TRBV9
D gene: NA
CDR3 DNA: TGTGCCAGCAGCGTAGGCCCAGGGCCTCTCATCGTTAACTATGGCTACACCTTC
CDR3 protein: CASSVGPGPLIVNYGYTF

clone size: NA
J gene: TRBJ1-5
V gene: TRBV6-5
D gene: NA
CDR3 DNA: TGTGCCATCGCTAAAGCGGGGAACCCAAATCAGCCCCAGCATTTT
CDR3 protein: CAIAKAGNPNQPQHF

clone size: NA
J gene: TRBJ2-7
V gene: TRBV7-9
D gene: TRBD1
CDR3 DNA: TGTGCCAGCAGCTCGTTTAAACCGGGACAGCACTACGAGCAGTACTTC
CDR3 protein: CASSSFKPGQHYEQYF

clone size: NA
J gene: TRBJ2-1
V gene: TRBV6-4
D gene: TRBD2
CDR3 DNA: TGTGCCAGCAGTACCAATTTAGCGGGGACCTACAATGAGCAGTTCTTC
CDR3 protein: CASSTNLAGTYNEQFF

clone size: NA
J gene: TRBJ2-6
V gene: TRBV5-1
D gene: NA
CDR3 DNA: TGCGCCAGCAGCTCACGATCAGGGATAACTGGGGCCAACGTCCTGACTTTC
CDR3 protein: CASSSRSGITGANVLTF

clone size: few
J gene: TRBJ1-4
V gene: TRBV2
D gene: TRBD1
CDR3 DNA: TGTGCCAGCCGCCGTTTGACAGGGCCCGATGAAAAACTGTTTTTT
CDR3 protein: CASRRLTGPDEKLFF

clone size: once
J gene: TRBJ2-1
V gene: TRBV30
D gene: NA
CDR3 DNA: TGTGCCTGGGCATTGTCGTCGAAGAACAATGAGCAGTTCTTC
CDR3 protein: CAWALSSKNNEQFF

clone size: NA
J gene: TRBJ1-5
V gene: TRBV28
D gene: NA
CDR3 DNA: TGTGCCAGCAGTTTGTCCCCGGGACTTAAGAACAATCAGCCCCAGCATTTT
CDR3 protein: CASSLSPGLKNNQPQHF

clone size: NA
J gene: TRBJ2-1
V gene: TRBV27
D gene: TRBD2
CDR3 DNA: TGTGCCAGCAGTTTTAGAGCGGGAGCCCACAATGAGCAGTTCTTC
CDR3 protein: CASSFRAGAHNEQFF

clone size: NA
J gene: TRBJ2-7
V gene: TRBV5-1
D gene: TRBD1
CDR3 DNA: TGCGCCAGCAGCCCCGGGACAGCTTACTACGAGCAGTACTTC
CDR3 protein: CASSPGTAYYEQYF

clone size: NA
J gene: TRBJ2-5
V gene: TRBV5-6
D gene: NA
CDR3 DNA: TGTGCCAGCTATTGGGCAGTAGAAGAGACCCAGTACTTC
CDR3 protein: CASYWAVEETQYF

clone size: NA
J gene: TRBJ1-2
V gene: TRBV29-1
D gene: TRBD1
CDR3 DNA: TGCAGCGTTGTGGGGGGTACCTGGACAGGGAAGAACTATGGCTACACCTTC
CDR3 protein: CSVVGGTWTGKNYGYTF

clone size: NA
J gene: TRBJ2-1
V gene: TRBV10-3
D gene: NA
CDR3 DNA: TGTGCCATCAGTGAAAGCCGGAGCAATGAGCAGTTCTTC
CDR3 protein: CAISESRSNEQFF

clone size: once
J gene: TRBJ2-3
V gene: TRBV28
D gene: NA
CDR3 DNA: TGTGCCAGCAGTTCCTTGGTCACAGATACGCAGTATTTT
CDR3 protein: CASSSLVTDTQYF

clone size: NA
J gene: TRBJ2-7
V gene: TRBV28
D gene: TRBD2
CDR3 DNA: TGTGCCAGCAGCCCCTCCGGGACTAGCGGGAGTAAATACTTC
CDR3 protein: CASSPSGTSGSKYF

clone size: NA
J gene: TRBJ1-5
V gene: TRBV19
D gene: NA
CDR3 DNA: TGTGCCAGTAGAATCTTGGGGTATAGCAATCAGCCCCAGCATTTT
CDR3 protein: CASRILGYSNQPQHF